The rows below give T cell receptor beta chains drawn from one sample of a study of shared clonotypes between healthy human individuals. Data came from immunoSEQ multiplex PCR; TCRdb stores just in-frame clones and leaves some out. Among 2.5 million or so clones, just over 90% were seen once, and the ten largest hold 0.14%. The sample was naive CD4+ T cells sorted from blood. These receptor sequences come from a man younger than 30 in good health. The CDR3 runs from the conserved cysteine through the conserved F or W. D genes are given only for firm matches. Expanded clones get a size class; other rows say once, few or many, or leave the size out.

CASSPTTGEQYF,TGTGCCAGCAGTCCAACTACCGGCGAGCAGTACTTC,.,TRBV6-5,.,TRBJ2-7
CASSPPIAGANVLTF,TGTGCCAGCTCACCCCCGATAGCTGGGGCCAACGTCCTGACTTTC,.,TRBV18,.,TRBJ2-6
CASSQELTSVGQLNTEAFF,TGTGCCAGCAGCCAAGAACTCACGTCCGTAGGACAGCTTAACACTGAAGCTTTCTTT,.,TRBV14,.,TRBJ1-1
CASHVGYEQYF,TGTGCCAGCCACGTAGGCTACGAGCAGTACTTC,.,TRBV6-1,.,TRBJ2-7
CASSLGLFTRTDGYTF,TGCGCCAGCAGCTTGGGACTCTTTACGAGGACTGATGGCTACACCTTC,.,TRBV5-1,.,TRBJ1-2
CASSYRGQGANEKLFF,TGTGCCAGCAGTTACCGGGGGCAAGGTGCTAATGAAAAACTGTTTTTT,.,TRBV6-5,.,TRBJ1-4
CASSLRAESSYEQYF,TGTGCCAGCAGCTTGCGAGCGGAAAGCTCCTACGAGCAGTACTTC,.,TRBV5-5,.,TRBJ2-7
CASNRGAGYEQYF,TGTGCCAGCAACCGGGGGGCGGGGTACGAGCAGTACTTC,.,TRBV6-5,.,TRBJ2-7
CASSSGLAGTYEQYF,TGTGCCAGCAGCTCCGGACTAGCGGGGACCTACGAGCAGTACTTC,.,TRBV7-9,TRBD2,TRBJ2-7
CAWSGQRISVSGANVLTF,TGTGCCTGGAGTGGACAGAGGATTTCGGTCTCTGGGGCCAACGTCCTGACTTTC,.,TRBV30,.,TRBJ2-6
CASSLGGLNTDTQYF,TGTGCCAGCAGCTTGGGGGGCCTCAACACAGATACGCAGTATTTT,.,TRBV5-4,.,TRBJ2-3
CASSQARQRSTDTQYF,TGTGCCAGCAGCCAAGCGAGGCAGAGAAGCACAGATACGCAGTATTTT,.,TRBV14,.,TRBJ2-3
CASSRGTALTHEQYF,TGTGCCAGCAGCCGCGGGACAGCCTTGACGCACGAGCAGTACTTC,.,TRBV6-5,.,TRBJ2-7
CASSSRVAGAYEQYF,TGTGCCAGCAGCTCTCGGGTAGCGGGGGCATACGAGCAGTACTTC,.,TRBV5-5,TRBD2,TRBJ2-7
CASSVVAGGRTDTQYF,TGCGCCAGCAGCGTGGTAGCGGGGGGGAGGACAGATACGCAGTATTTT,.,TRBV5-1,TRBD2,TRBJ2-3
CASSAGTGDILDGYTF,TGCGCCAGCAGCGCCGGGACAGGGGATATTCTTGATGGCTACACCTTC,once,TRBV5-1,TRBD1,TRBJ1-2
CASSTSGYQETQYF,TGTGCCAGCAGCACTTCGGGGTACCAAGAGACCCAGTACTTC,.,TRBV5-4,.,TRBJ2-5
CASGFPVPGQGSHEQYF,TGTGCTAGTGGTTTTCCCGTGCCGGGACAGGGGTCCCACGAGCAGTACTTC,.,TRBV12-5,TRBD1,TRBJ2-7
CASSESSNVLTF,TGTGCCAGCAGTGAATCGTCCAACGTCCTGACTTTC,.,TRBV2,.,TRBJ2-6
CASSFQPWGDGELFF,TGTGCCAGCAGTTTCCAGCCCTGGGGGGACGGGGAGCTGTTTTTT,.,TRBV6-1,.,TRBJ2-2
CACCRASGYNEQFF,TGTGCCTGCTGTAGGGCTAGCGGTTACAATGAGCAGTTCTTC,.,TRBV6-1,TRBD2,TRBJ2-1
CASTHSGGPMGEQYF,TGTGCCAGCACTCATAGCGGGGGGCCCATGGGGGAGCAGTACTTC,.,TRBV6-6,TRBD2,TRBJ2-7
CSVGRQGMEQYF,TGCAGCGTTGGCCGGCAGGGCATGGAGCAGTACTTC,.,TRBV29-1,.,TRBJ2-7
CASSAAGVHQPQHF,TGTGCCAGCAGCGCCGCAGGGGTCCATCAGCCCCAGCATTTT,.,TRBV6-1,.,TRBJ1-5
CAISDRTSGGDEQFF,TGTGCCATCAGTGATCGGACTAGCGGGGGGGATGAGCAGTTCTTC,.,TRBV10-3,TRBD2,TRBJ2-1
CASSLAAGRGDEKLFF,TGTGCCAGCAGCTTGGCGGCGGGCAGGGGAGATGAAAAACTGTTTTTT,.,TRBV5-4,.,TRBJ1-4
CASNGLLFVGYTF,TGTGCCAGCAACGGACTGCTCTTCGTTGGCTACACCTTC,.,TRBV6-1,.,TRBJ1-2
CASSPPTGGRQTQYF,TGTGCCAGCTCACCACCCACAGGGGGCCGACAGACCCAGTACTTC,.,TRBV18,TRBD1,TRBJ2-5
CASSLDGVSYNEQFF,TGCGCCAGCAGCTTGGACGGGGTCTCCTACAATGAGCAGTTCTTC,.,TRBV5-1,.,TRBJ2-1
CAWSLGETQYF,TGTGCCTGGAGCCTAGGGGAGACCCAGTACTTC,.,TRBV30,.,TRBJ2-5
CASSVGTLGELFF,TGTGCCAGCAGCGTAGGAACTCTCGGGGAGCTGTTTTTT,.,TRBV9,.,TRBJ2-2
CAWGQGVGYGYTF,TGTGCCTGGGGACAGGGGGTCGGCTATGGCTACACCTTC,.,TRBV30,TRBD1,TRBJ1-2
CASTRTGGDTEAFF,TGTGCCAGCACCCGGACAGGGGGCGACACTGAAGCTTTCTTT,.,TRBV2,TRBD1,TRBJ1-1
CASSVTGGSYEQYF,TGCGCCAGCAGCGTTACAGGGGGCTCCTACGAGCAGTACTTC,.,TRBV5-1,TRBD1,TRBJ2-7
CSVVLAGGPTDTQYF,TGCAGCGTTGTCCTAGCGGGAGGGCCCACAGATACGCAGTATTTT,.,TRBV29-1,TRBD2,TRBJ2-3
CATSRAKDRGPYEQYF,TGTGCCACCAGCAGGGCTAAGGACAGGGGGCCCTACGAGCAGTACTTC,.,TRBV15,TRBD1,TRBJ2-7
CASSVGRGAGDTQYF,TGTGCCAGCAGCGTAGGACGGGGGGCGGGAGATACGCAGTATTTT,.,TRBV9,.,TRBJ2-3
CASSVAGGQADTQYF,TGTGCCAGTAGTGTAGCGGGGGGGCAGGCAGATACGCAGTATTTT,.,TRBV19,TRBD2,TRBJ2-3
CASSRTVRTAIYF,TGTGCCAGCAGTCGGACGGTTCGGACTGCGATATATTTT,.,TRBV6-5,.,TRBJ1-3
CASSPGTPELFF,TGTGCCAGCAGCCCCGGGACTCCGGAGCTGTTTTTT,.,TRBV9,.,TRBJ2-2
CASSPQRRGSYNEQFF,TGTGCCAGCAGCCCCCAACGCAGGGGTTCCTACAATGAGCAGTTCTTC,once,TRBV28,.,TRBJ2-1
CASSVGGTPGNTIYF,TGTGCCAGCAGCGTAGGTGGGACACCCGGAAACACCATATATTTT,.,TRBV9,.,TRBJ1-3
CASSDRDRGNYGYTF,TGTGCCAGCAGCGACCGGGACAGGGGAAACTATGGCTACACCTTC,.,TRBV9,TRBD1,TRBJ1-2
CASSAQGALNSPLHF,TGTGCCAGCAGCGCGCAGGGGGCGTTAAATTCACCCCTCCACTTT,.,TRBV7-2,TRBD1,TRBJ1-6
CASSPQGPVSGNTIYF,TGTGCCAGCAGCCCACAGGGTCCCGTCTCTGGAAACACCATATATTTT,.,TRBV2,.,TRBJ1-3
CASSYSVAYEQYF,TGTGCCAGCAGTTACTCGGTCGCTTACGAGCAGTACTTC,.,TRBV6-5,.,TRBJ2-7
CASSIVGVMNTEAFF,TGTGCCAGTAGTATAGTGGGAGTCATGAACACTGAAGCTTTCTTT,.,TRBV19,.,TRBJ1-1
CAWSRGAGNTIYF,TGTGCCTGGAGTCGGGGGGCTGGAAACACCATATATTTT,.,TRBV30,.,TRBJ1-3
CASSLGVAGALDTDTQYF,TGTGCCAGCAGCTTAGGGGTAGCGGGGGCCCTAGACACAGATACGCAGTATTTT,.,TRBV7-8,TRBD2,TRBJ2-3
CASSNRQGIQPQHF,TGTGCCAGCAGCAATCGACAGGGTATCCAGCCCCAGCATTTT,.,TRBV5-6,TRBD1,TRBJ1-5
CASTLGLAGSYEQYF,TGTGCCAGCACCCTCGGGCTAGCGGGGAGCTACGAGCAGTACTTC,.,TRBV28,TRBD2,TRBJ2-7
CASTPTSGTAGGGYTF,TGTGCCAGTACCCCAACATCTGGGACCGCTGGCGGCGGCTACACCTTC,.,TRBV19,.,TRBJ1-2
CAWGTGSYEQYF,TGTGCCTGGGGGACAGGATCCTACGAGCAGTACTTC,.,TRBV30,TRBD1,TRBJ2-7
CASSPASGREYEQYF,TGTGCCAGCTCACCCGCTAGCGGGAGGGAATACGAGCAGTACTTC,.,TRBV18,TRBD2,TRBJ2-7
CASRPWGTRGYNEQFF,TGTGCCAGCAGGCCTTGGGGGACTCGTGGGTACAATGAGCAGTTCTTC,.,TRBV2,.,TRBJ2-1